These 13 T cell receptor beta chains came from one sample sequenced in a study of early T cells in non-severe SARS-CoV-2 infection. TCRdb reprocessed the 5' RACE reads via MiXCR and lists one record per CDR3 protein. The sample has tens of thousands of distinct CDR3 sequences; around an eighth are singletons. This material consisted of whole blood, taken at baseline. The source of these receptors is an adult who was a healthcare worker with PCR-confirmed SARS-CoV-2 infection or an uninfected control (not recorded which).

The chain recombines TRBV2 with TRBJ2-7, with TRBD2 matching over 10 bases. V was pared by 2 bases and J by 5 bases, with 9 bases of the junction left unmatched. The CDR3 is 16 amino acids. Germline loops: CDR1 SNHLY, CDR2 FYNNEI. CDR3 nucleotides: TGTGCCAGCAGTGAACTGGGGCTAGCGGGGGTCGACGAGCAGTACTTC. The encoded protein is CASSELGLAGVDEQYF.

The rearrangement joins TRBV11-2 to TRBJ2-1; weak D call: TRBD1 (5 bases). Germline lookup yields CDR1 SGHAT and CDR2 FQNNGV. Between the trimmed V and J ends, which lost 0 bases and 2 bases, there was a span of 11 bases. The CDR3 totals 16 residues. The CDR3 DNA sequence: TGTGCCAGCAGCTTAGAAAGCAGGGCCCCCTACAATGAGCAGTTCTTC. Translation gives CASSLESRAPYNEQFF.

The sample holds many counts of this clonotype. This chain connects TRBV5-4 to TRBJ1-2, with D perhaps TRBD1 (6 bases). The V end lost 2 bases, the J end lost 4 bases, and 12 bases lay between the germline ends. Germline V gives CDR1 SGHNT, CDR2 YYREEE (reference sequence). The CDR3 has 14 residues. CDR3: CASSFTGKGYGYTF. In nucleotides, the CDR3 is TGTGCCAGCAGCTTTACAGGGAAGGGCTATGGCTACACCTTC.

This clonotype was seen only a few times. The chain links TRBV20-1 to TRBJ1-3; 9 bases map to TRBD1. Germline assignment: CDR1 DFQATT and CDR2 SNEGSKA (reference sequence). With 1 base clipped from V and 6 bases from J, the junction kept 7 bases outside the gene matches. The CDR3 extends over 15 amino acids. The CDR3 DNA is TGCAGTGCTAGAGGTGAACGGACAGGGGAAAACACCATATATTTT. The encoded protein is CSARGERTGENTIYF.

Many counts were recorded for this clonotype. The chain has TRBV12-3 or TRBV12-4 and TRBJ2-5; 11 bases align to TRBD2. J gave up 3 bases and V 6 bases, and 6 bases lay outside the gene matches. The CDR3 has 15 residues. CDR3 sequence: CASSPWGLAEETQYF. Written as DNA, the CDR3 is TGTGCCAGCAGCCCCTGGGGACTAGCGGAAGAGACCCAGTACTTC.

This clonotype has a handful of counts. The chain employs TRBV7-8 and TRBJ2-1; the D gene is possibly TRBD2 (6 bases). This CDR3 contains 12 residues. The V end was cut by 6 bases, the J end by 8 bases, with 11 bases between. From germline, CDR1 is SGHVS and CDR2 FQNEAQ. The chain's CDR3 is CASRQWGDEQFF. CDR3 DNA: TGTGCCAGCAGACAATGGGGGGATGAGCAGTTCTTC.

This clonotype was seen a few times. The chain employs TRBV6-2 or TRBV6-3 and TRBJ2-3; 8 bases match TRBD2. Trimming at V came to 7 bases and at J to 4 bases, leaving 7 bases not matched to a gene. Germline V gene sequence: CDR1 MNHEY, CDR2 SVGEGT. CDR3 length: 14 amino acids. This CDR3 is CASNGGAWPDTQYF. CDR3 sequence (DNA): TGTGCCAGCAACGGGGGGGCCTGGCCAGATACGCAGTATTTT.

This clonotype showed up just a few times. V gene TRBV28 combines with J gene TRBJ2-7; TRBD2 agrees at 7 bases. This CDR3 region has 14 residues. Germline CDR1 and CDR2: MDHEN and SYDVKM. Trimming removed 3 bases from V and 2 bases from J; junction bases left unmatched: 4. CDR3: CASSFLSGPYEQYF. DNA for the CDR3: TGTGCCAGCAGTTTTCTTAGCGGGCCCTACGAGCAGTACTTC.

The rearrangement uses TRBV11-2 and TRBJ2-5; D remains unclear. Germline V lookup: CDR1 SGHAT, CDR2 FQNNGV. The CDR3 runs to 14 residues. V gave up 5 bases and J gave up 3 bases, with 13 bases separating them. The CDR3 loop reads CASSQPPEKETQYF. The DNA for the CDR3 is TGTGCCAGCAGCCAACCCCCCGAAAAAGAGACCCAGTACTTC. Drawing the rest from reference TRBV11-2 and TRBJ2-5, the complete variable domain is EAGVAQSPRYKIIEKRQSVAFWCNPISGHATLYWYQQILGQGPKLLIQFQNNGVVDDSQLPKDRFSAERLKGVDSTLKIQPAKLEDSAVYLCASSQPPEKETQYFGPGTRLLVL.

This clonotype was seen repeatedly, ten times or more. The chain combines TRBV12-3 or TRBV12-4 with TRBJ1-2; 7 bases match TRBD1. The V and J ends lost 7 bases and 3 bases, in that order; junction bases with no gene match: 8. The CDR3 runs 14 residues. The CDR3 DNA reads TGTGCCAGCACCCCAGTCGACAGGGACTATGGCTACACCTTC. Translation gives CASTPVDRDYGYTF.

In its sample, this clonotype was seen many times. CDR3 residues: CASTLQGAGQPQHF. CDR3 nucleotides: TGTGCCAGCACCCTCCAGGGGGCGGGTCAGCCCCAGCATTTT. This sequence joins TRBV5-6 and TRBJ1-5, with 8 bases that match TRBD1. Trimming cost V 6 bases and J 6 bases; bases outside gene matches: 8. CDR1 is SGHDT and CDR2 is YYEEEE in the germline V gene. The CDR3 runs 14 residues. The full variable domain, in which reference TRBV5-6 and TRBJ1-5 provide the parts outside the CDR3, is DAGVTQSPTHLIKTRGQQVTLRCSPKSGHDTVSWYQQALGQGPQFIFQYYEEEERQRGNFPDRFSGHQFPNYSSELNVNALLLGDSALYLCASTLQGAGQPQHFGDGTRLSIL.

This clonotype was found a few times. The chain has TRBV6-5 and TRBJ1-3, with D uncertain. V was cut by 0 bases and J by 3 bases, with 12 bases left in between. Per germline, CDR1 MNHEY and CDR2 SVGAGI. CDR3 size: 16 residues. The CDR3 region has the DNA TGTGCCAGCAGTTACTCGTCGCGGGGAATTGGAAACACCATATATTTT. Translating it yields CASSYSSRGIGNTIYF.

The V and J genes are TRBV4-3 and TRBJ2-7; a possible D gene is TRBD1 (5 bases). Germline assignment: CDR1 LGHNA and CDR2 YSLEER. The CDR3 runs to 16 residues. The V gene lost 0 bases and the J gene lost 6 bases, with 18 bases spanning the gap. The CDR3 region has the DNA TGCGCCAGCAGCCAAGATAGGACGGGCAGGGCCTCCGAGCAGTACTTC. Translation: CASSQDRTGRASEQYF.